This TCR beta chain was captured in a study of blood T cells in healthy people across ages. This clonotype occurred many times. Next came a second PCR, run for roughly 6 to 11 cycles, which used a sample-barcoded 5' primer along with a J-beta primer mix. TCRdb used MiXCR to reprocess the 5' RACE reads, holding one entry per CDR3 protein. This repertoire shows hundreds of thousands of distinct CDR3 sequences, roughly 31% found once; its top ten account for more than 15%. The sequenced sample consisted of blood. The clonotype originates from a woman over 75 in good health.

The CDR3 here is CASSRLAGGVDTQYF. The CDR3 nucleotides read TGTGCCAGCAGCCGACTAGCGGGGGGGGTAGATACGCAGTATTTT. The chain carries TRBV7-8 and TRBJ2-3; 14 bases fit TRBD2. V was clipped by 5 bases and J by 5 bases; unmatched bases: 3. This CDR3 region has 15 residues. Germline V gives CDR1 SGHVS, CDR2 FQNEAQ.